This passage covers 17 T cell receptor beta chains from one sample sequenced in a study of T cell repertoires in aging, cancer and after chemotherapy. The template was genomic DNA from peripheral blood, not RNA. Multiplex touch-down PCR with TRB-A/B primers amplified rearranged V-D-J TRB sequences. Each CDR3 protein gets one entry after TCRdb re-called the multiplex PCR reads with MiXCR. The sample consists of about 10,000 distinct CDR3 sequences, 40% of them appearing once. The specimen sequenced was blood. The source is a human donor in good health.

This clonotype has more than one count but fewer than ten. V and J are TRBV5-6 and TRBJ1-2; TRBD1 might be the D (6 bases). Germline V gene data show CDR1 as SGHDT and CDR2 as YYEEEE. The CDR3 is 14 amino acids. Trimming stripped 0 bases from V and 6 bases from J, with 12 bases between. The chain's CDR3 is CASSLEAGVNGYTF. DNA of the CDR3: TGTGCCAGCAGCTTGGAGGCAGGGGTAAATGGCTACACCTTC.

V is TRBV5-1 and J is TRBJ2-7; either TRBD1 or TRBD2 may fit D (5 bases each). The J call may be incorrect, as the DNA end agrees better with TRBJ2-4. The CDR3 sequence is 14 residues long. CDR1 and CDR2 from the germline V gene are SGHRS and YFSETQ. DNA of the CDR3: TGCGCCAGCAGCTCCCCTTCCGTGGGGGACATTCAGTACTTC. Translation: CASSSPSVGDIQYF.

The table lists this clonotype with a few counts. V is TRBV12-5 and J is TRBJ1-5; maybe TRBD1 (6 bases). The CDR3 loop spans 13 amino acids. CDR1 LGHNT and CDR2 FRNRAP come from the germline V gene. V was pared by 1 base and J by 7 bases, with 8 bases between. CDR3 region: CASGLGGGQPQHF. The DNA for the CDR3 is TGTGCTAGTGGTTTGGGAGGGGGACAGCCCCAGCATTTT.

The chain couples TRBV12-3 or TRBV12-4 to TRBJ1-3; maybe TRBD1 (6 bases). V was pared by 6 bases and J by 0 bases, with 12 bases between. The CDR3 consists of 15 residues. CDR3 sequence: CASRSQGTSGNTIYF. DNA of the CDR3: TGTGCCAGCAGGTCACAGGGCACCTCTGGAAACACCATATATTTT.

V is TRBV18 and J is TRBJ1-2; D gene uncertain. The V gene lost 4 bases and the J gene lost 3 bases, with 9 bases spanning the gap. The CDR3 contains 13 residues. CDR1 and CDR2 (germline): KGHSH, LQKENI. The CDR3 loop reads CASSLMEDYGYTF. The CDR3 DNA reads TGTGCCAGCTCACTTATGGAAGACTATGGCTACACCTTC. Variable domain in full (rest from reference TRBV18 and TRBJ1-2): NAGVMQNPRHLVRRRGQEARLRCSPMKGHSHVYWYRQLPEEGLKFMVYLQKENIIDESGMPKERFSAEFPKEGPSILRIQQVVRGDSAAYFCASSLMEDYGYTFGSGTRLTVV.

This clonotype has a handful of counts. This chain uses TRBV12-5 with TRBJ1-1, with D perhaps TRBD1 (6 bases). Germline V gene sequence: CDR1 LGHNT, CDR2 FRNRAP. Trimming took 4 bases from V and 8 from J, leaving 14 bases between them. CDR3 length: 13 residues. CDR3 DNA: TGTGCTAGTGGTTCTGGGGGGCGAATGGAAGCTTTCTTT. Translated, it gives CASGSGGRMEAFF.

This chain joins TRBV24-1 and TRBJ2-2; D gene uncertain. The CDR3 is 15 residues long. The germline gives CDR1 KGHDR, CDR2 SFDVKD. The V end lost 4 bases, the J end lost 1 base, and 9 bases lay between the germline ends. The CDR3, as DNA: TGTGCCACCAGTGACCCCGGACGGAACACCGGGGAGCTGTTTTTT. It encodes CATSDPGRNTGELFF.

The chain couples TRBV5-4 to TRBJ1-3; D may be TRBD1 (5 bases). There are 13 residues in the CDR3. Germline CDR1 is SGHNT and CDR2 is YYREEE (reference sequence). V shed 3 bases and J shed 6 bases, with 10 bases lying between them. This chain's CDR3 is CASSSRGENTIYF. In nucleotides, the CDR3 is TGTGCCAGCAGCTCACGGGGGGAAAACACCATATATTTT.

This clonotype appeared a single time. This chain uses TRBV10-3 with TRBJ2-3, with 8 bases matching TRBD2. The V gene's germline CDR1 is ENHRY and CDR2 SYGVKD. This CDR3 is 15 amino acids long. V shed 3 bases, J shed 0 bases, and the junction held 2 bases outside the gene matches. The CDR3 protein is CAISEIAGSTDTQYF. The DNA for the CDR3 is TGTGCCATCAGTGAAATAGCGGGGAGCACAGATACGCAGTATTTT.

This clonotype was counted a few times. The J gene is TRBJ2-3, the V gene TRBV11-2; tentative D call: TRBD1 (7 bases). The CDR3 runs to 16 residues. V lost 5 bases and J lost 3, with 18 bases in between. CDR1 SGHAT and CDR2 FQNNGV come from the germline V gene. The CDR3 sequence: CASSLWEAGGTDTQYF. The CDR3 nucleotides are TGTGCCAGCAGCCTCTGGGAGGCAGGGGGAACAGATACGCAGTATTTT.

This clonotype appeared a few times. The V call is TRBV12-3 or TRBV12-4, the J call TRBJ2-3; TRBD1 is a possible D gene (5 bases). Deletions cut 2 bases from V and 2 bases from J, with 17 bases between. This CDR3 spans 17 amino acids. The CDR3 DNA is TGTGCCAGCAGTTTATATTACAGGCCTTTATTCACAGATACGCAGTATTTT. It yields the protein CASSLYYRPLFTDTQYF.

This clonotype turned up a few times. The chain carries TRBV5-5 and TRBJ1-5; no clear D gene. V lost 1 base and J lost 7, with 6 bases in between. CDR1 and CDR2 (germline): SGHKS, YYEKEE (reference sequence). The CDR3 has 12 residues. The CDR3, as DNA: TGTGCCAGCAGCTTGAAGGGACAGCCCCAGCATTTT. As protein: CASSLKGQPQHF.

The genes are TRBV10-3 and TRBJ1-1; 7 bases map to TRBD1. The CDR3 consists of 15 residues. The J segment lost 4 bases and the V segment lost 6 bases, leaving 11 bases of the junction unmatched. Germline-derived CDR1 and CDR2 are ENHRY and SYGVKD. DNA of the CDR3: TGTGCCATCAGCCAATTCTCAGGGGGTTCCACTGAAGCTTTCTTT. It encodes CAISQFSGGSTEAFF.

CDR3 loop: CATSRDRSPLHF. In nucleotides, the CDR3 is TGTGCCACCAGCAGAGATCGTTCACCCCTCCACTTT. This rearrangement joins TRBV15 to TRBJ1-6; D unclear. The CDR3 is made up of 12 amino acids. The V gene's germline CDR1 is LNHNV and CDR2 YYDKDF (reference sequence). The V end was cut by 0 bases, the J end by 9 bases, with 3 bases between.

This chain joins TRBV7-3 and TRBJ1-1, with unresolved D. Germline V gene sequence: CDR1 SGHTA, CDR2 FQGTGA. The CDR3 runs 15 residues. V lost 2 bases and J 4 bases, leaving 14 bases between the germline ends. The CDR3 region has the DNA TGTGCCAGCAGCTTAGGACCCGGGTTGGGCACTGAAGCTTTCTTT. Amino acids: CASSLGPGLGTEAFF.

The gene calls are TRBV6-5 and TRBJ1-2; the match to TRBD1 covers 7 bases. CDR1 MNHEY and CDR2 SVGAGI come from the germline V gene. V shed 5 bases and J 4 bases; nucleotides not matched to a gene: 13. This CDR3 comprises 16 residues. The CDR3 DNA sequence: TGTGCCAGCAGTCCAGCGCGGGGGACAGTCGGCTATGGCTACACCTTC. The encoded protein is CASSPARGTVGYGYTF.

The rearrangement uses TRBV9 and TRBJ2-1; 9 bases match TRBD1. Germline V gene lookup returns CDR1 SGDLS and CDR2 YYNGEE. The trim removed 3 bases at V and 6 bases at J, leaving 7 bases unmatched. The CDR3 totals 15 residues. CDR3 nucleotide sequence: TGTGCCAGCAGCGGGTACGGGACAGGGTTCAATGAGCAGTTCTTC. Protein: CASSGYGTGFNEQFF.